This T cell receptor beta chain was profiled in a study of T cell responses to AZD1222 COVID-19 vaccine. Findings of the study overall: Nearly half of spike-specific TCRs reportedly target variant regions that are unmutated in the B.1.351 and B.1.1.7 variants. The sample set comprised mostly white British donors with more females, and clonal diversity was possibly underestimated. Seropositive status at baseline applied to only a handful of AZD1222 recipients. All repertoire sampling was performed exclusively after the peak T cell response.

Remarks on this clone: No antigen is known for it.

Only in-frame clones appear in the TCRdb table, and some are missing; sequencing was by immunoSEQ multiplex PCR. The sample shows 90,000 to 120,000 clones, approximately 91% of them seen only once. This specimen consisted of peripheral blood, obtained on day 0 of AZD1222 vaccination. This sequence was found in an adult in good health.

The chain's CDR3 is CASSQKTWTRGTIGSVTEAFF. For the CDR3, the DNA is TGTGCCAGCAGCCAGAAGACGTGGACAAGGGGCACGATCGGGTCGGTCACTGAAGCTTTCTTT. The V and J genes are TRBV3-1 (or the pseudogene TRBV3-2) and TRBJ1-1; perhaps TRBD1 as D (5 bases). The CDR3 sequence is 21 residues long. Between the trimmed V and J ends, which lost 3 bases and 4 bases, there was a span of 33 bases. The germline V gene encodes CDR1 LGHDT and CDR2 YNNKEL (reference sequence).